The rows below give T cell receptor beta chains drawn from one sample of a study of PD-1 blockade in classical Hodgkin lymphoma. TCRdb's copy holds only in-frame clones and misses some; the assay was immunoSEQ multiplex PCR. The sample includes some 100,000 clones, 92% of them seen just once. The specimen comprised peripheral blood mononuclear cells (PBMCs), sampled at baseline. These receptors were obtained from a human donor with classical Hodgkin lymphoma. CDR3s include the opening cysteine and the closing phenylalanine or tryptophan. A D gene is named only where the DNA matches it firmly. Clone size appears in some rows only: once, few, many, or a class for an expanded clone.

DNA	CDR3	size	V	J	D	length
TGCGCCAGCAGCTTAACGTACAGGGGGCTAAGCGAAAAACTGTTTTTT	CASSLTYRGLSEKLFF	NA	TRBV5-1	TRBJ1-4	TRBD1	16
TGTGCCAGCAGTTATCGGGGTATCAAGCCCCAGCATTTT	CASSYRGIKPQHF	NA	TRBV6-6	TRBJ1-5	NA	13
TGTGCCAGCAGTTACTCGGACGGCAATCAGCCCCAGCATTTT	CASSYSDGNQPQHF	NA	TRBV6-5	TRBJ1-5	NA	14
TGTGCCAGCAGCGGGGCCCGCGGGAATCAGCCCCAGCATTTT	CASSGARGNQPQHF	once	TRBV7-2	TRBJ1-5	NA	14
TGCAGCGTTGACGTTGGGGGAGGTGAGGGCTACACCTTC	CSVDVGGGEGYTF	NA	TRBV29-1	TRBJ1-2	NA	13
TGTGCCAGCAGCTTAGCTGCGGGGTCCAATGAGCAGTTCTTC	CASSLAAGSNEQFF	once	TRBV7-7	TRBJ2-1	NA	14
TGTGCCAGCAGTGGCATTTCAGGGACCGGGGAGCTGTTTTTT	CASSGISGTGELFF	NA	TRBV28	TRBJ2-2	NA	14
TGTGCCACTCTCCCAGGGAACGAGCAGTACTTC	CATLPGNEQYF	few	TRBV27	TRBJ2-7	NA	11
TGTGCCAGCAGTTACCTAACTAATGCCCCCGAAAATGAGCAGTTCTTC	CASSYLTNAPENEQFF	NA	TRBV6-6	TRBJ2-1	NA	16
TGTGCCAGCACCACACAACTAGCGGAATTCACAGATACGCAGTATTTT	CASTTQLAEFTDTQYF	NA	TRBV28	TRBJ2-3	TRBD2	16
TGTGCCAGCAGTGAAGCAGGTTACACCTACAATGAGCAGTTCTTC	CASSEAGYTYNEQFF	once	TRBV6-1	TRBJ2-1	NA	15
TGTGCCAGCAGTTCCCACAGGGGGGGGTCCTACGAGCAGTACTTC	CASSSHRGGSYEQYF	NA	TRBV27	TRBJ2-7	NA	15
TGTGCCAGCAGCGTACCCCCACCCACTACTAGCGGGAGGGCCACAGATACGCAGTATTTT	CASSVPPPTTSGRATDTQYF	NA	TRBV9	TRBJ2-3	TRBD2	20
TGTGCCAGCAGCCGACACCGGAGGAAACTTGGAACTGAAGCTTTCTTT	CASSRHRRKLGTEAFF	NA	TRBV27	TRBJ1-1	NA	16
TGCGCCAGCAGAACTACAGGGGATGAAGCTTTCTTT	CASRTTGDEAFF	NA	TRBV5-1	TRBJ1-1	TRBD1	12
TGTGCCAGCAGGCTGGAATTTAGGGGGCTCTACGAGCAGTACTTC	CASRLEFRGLYEQYF	NA	TRBV6-1	TRBJ2-7	TRBD1	15
TGTGCCAGCAGCTTAGTGGGACAGGCCTATGGCTACACCTTC	CASSLVGQAYGYTF	NA	TRBV7-2	TRBJ1-2	TRBD1	14
TGTGCCAGTAGTATAAAGGGGATGGTATTAGGTGGCTACACCTTC	CASSIKGMVLGGYTF	NA	TRBV19	TRBJ1-2	NA	15
TGTGCCTGGAGTCAGGACAGAGCCTACGAGCAGTACTTC	CAWSQDRAYEQYF	NA	TRBV30	TRBJ2-7	NA	13
TGCGCCAGCAGCCCCGTAGGGCCTAGCAATGAGCAGTTCTTC	CASSPVGPSNEQFF	few	TRBV4-1	TRBJ2-1	NA	14
TGTGCCAGCAGCCAAGGGTTCAGAAACACTGAAGCTTTCTTT	CASSQGFRNTEAFF	NA	TRBV14	TRBJ1-1	NA	14
TGTGCCAGCAGCCCTCTCTTGGGGCCAGGGCCTAACAATGAGCAGTTCTTC	CASSPLLGPGPNNEQFF	NA	TRBV27	TRBJ2-1	NA	17
TGTGCCAGCAGTTTTGGTTCGACGGAATTC	CASSFGSTEF	once	TRBV28	TRBJ1-2	NA	10
TGTGCCAGCAGTTATACGGCGGGTCCCCGTCACAATGAGCAGTTCTTC	CASSYTAGPRHNEQFF	NA	TRBV27	TRBJ2-1	NA	16
TGTGCCAGCAGCTTAGCGGGCCCTAATGAAAAACTGTTTTTT	CASSLAGPNEKLFF	NA	TRBV7-6	TRBJ1-4	NA	14